These 32 T cell receptor beta chains were sequenced from one sample in a study of OX40 agonist ivuxolimab in advanced cancers. Method: immunoSEQ multiplex PCR; TCRdb's copy keeps in-frame clones and lacks some. The top ten hold 20% to 25% of the sample, which has some 42,000 clones, 65% to 85% seen once. Sequences were derived from CD4+ or CD8+ T cells sorted from blood, sampled in a trial of the OX40 agonist ivuxolimab. The receptors originated from an adult with an advanced solid tumor such as melanoma, head and neck, liver or kidney cancer.

The genes are TRBV7-6 and TRBJ2-3; D is possibly TRBD2 (6 bases). The CDR3 consists of 15 residues. V dropped 4 bases and J dropped 0 bases, with 11 bases sitting between them. Germline values: CDR1 SGHVS, CDR2 FNYEAQ. CDR3 nucleotides: TGTGCCAGCAGCTCTTTCAGCGGGAGCACAGATACGCAGTATTTT. This sequence encodes CASSSFSGSTDTQYF.

The chain combines TRBV7-3 with TRBJ2-1; tentatively, D is TRBD2 (6 bases). The V gene's germline CDR1 is SGHTA and CDR2 FQGTGA. This CDR3 comprises 15 residues. V gave up 4 bases and J gave up 2 bases, with 12 bases separating them. CDR3 bases: TGTGCCAGCAGCTCAAGTAGCGGAACCTACAATGAGCAGTTCTTC. Protein sequence: CASSSSSGTYNEQFF. Complete variable domain (other parts from reference TRBV7-3 and TRBJ2-1): GAGVSQTPSNKVTEKGKYVELRCDPISGHTALYWYRQSLGQGPEFLIYFQGTGAADDSGLPNDRFFAVRPEGSVSTLKIQRTERGDSAVYLCASSSSSGTYNEQFFGPGTRLTVL.

The chain has TRBV9 and TRBJ2-5, with D possibly TRBD2 on 5 matching bases. V lost 4 bases, J lost 5 bases, and 15 bases lay in between. The germline V gene encodes CDR1 SGDLS and CDR2 YYNGEE. This CDR3 has 14 residues. CDR3 residues: CASSTTGLAETQYF. CDR3 nucleotide sequence: TGTGCCAGCAGCACAACGGGGTTGGCGGAGACCCAGTACTTC.

J is TRBJ1-5 and V is TRBV7-8; unclear D gene. Trimming cost V 4 bases and J 7 bases, with 11 bases left between them. The CDR3 covers 13 residues. Germline loops: CDR1 SGHVS, CDR2 FQNEAQ. This CDR3 is CASSSVTRQPQHF. CDR3 nucleotides: TGTGCCAGCAGCTCGGTGACACGGCAGCCCCAGCATTTT.

This chain uses TRBV2 with TRBJ1-1; no reliable D call. The CDR3 has 16 amino acids. Germline V gives CDR1 SNHLY, CDR2 FYNNEI. V was pared by 4 bases and J by 2 bases, with 17 bases between. In DNA, the CDR3 is TGTGCCAGCAGTGCCGCCCTCACCAGGAAAAACACTGAAGCTTTCTTT. Translation gives CASSAALTRKNTEAFF.

The V gene is TRBV7-2, the J gene TRBJ1-2; D ambiguous. This CDR3 has 13 amino acids. CDR1 is SGHTA and CDR2 is FQGNSA in the germline V gene. Deletions cut 10 bases from V and 5 bases from J, with 17 bases between. The CDR3 bases are TGTGCCACTACAACCCGGGGTAATTATGGCTACACCTTC. Protein product: CATTTRGNYGYTF.

The chain employs TRBV27 and TRBJ2-2; D remains ambiguous. CDR1 and CDR2 (germline): MNHEY, SMNVEV (reference sequence). The V gene lost 4 bases and the J gene lost 6 bases, with 6 bases spanning the gap. The CDR3 loop spans 12 amino acids. Written as DNA, the CDR3 is TGTGCCAGCAGTTCCCCCTCCGGGGAGCTGTTTTTT. Its translation is CASSSPSGELFF.

This chain uses TRBV28 with TRBJ2-1; D possibly corresponds to TRBD2 (5 bases). The V end was cut by 3 bases, the J end by 2 bases, with 11 bases between. The germline CDR1 and CDR2 sequences are MDHEN and SYDVKM. The CDR3 contains 15 residues. The CDR3 is CASSFPSRPYNEQFF. Here the CDR3 DNA reads TGTGCCAGCAGTTTCCCTAGCAGGCCCTACAATGAGCAGTTCTTC. The full variable domain, with the rest looked up from reference TRBV28 and TRBJ2-1, is DVKVTQSSRYLVKRTGEKVFLECVQDMDHENMFWYRQDPGLGLRLIYFSYDVKMKEKGDIPEGYSVSREKKERFSLILESASTNQTSMYLCASSFPSRPYNEQFFGPGTRLTVL.

V is TRBV7-9 and J is TRBJ2-3; TRBD1 matches 8 bases. Losses at the gene ends were 3 bases for V and 3 bases for J; bases not matched to a gene: 5. The CDR3 loop spans 15 amino acids. CDR1 and CDR2 from the germline V gene are SEHNR and FQNEAQ (reference sequence). DNA of the CDR3: TGTGCCAGCAGCTTTGGCAGGGGGCATACAGATACGCAGTATTTT. Protein product: CASSFGRGHTDTQYF. Drawing the rest from reference TRBV7-9 and TRBJ2-3, the complete variable domain is DTGVSQNPRHKITKRGQNVTFRCDPISEHNRLYWYRQTLGQGPEFLTYFQNEAQLEKSRLLSDRFSAERPKGSFSTLEIQRTEQGDSAMYLCASSFGRGHTDTQYFGPGTRLTVL.

CDR3 in DNA: TGTGCCATCAGGAAGGGGACAGGGGGGGATCAGCCCCAGCATTTT. It translates to CAIRKGTGGDQPQHF. The V and J genes are TRBV10-3 and TRBJ1-5, with TRBD1 identical over 11 bases. This CDR3 contains 15 residues. Losses at the gene ends were 6 bases for V and 5 bases for J; bases not matched to a gene: 6. Germline V CDR1 and CDR2: ENHRY, SYGVKD.

The chain has TRBV30 and TRBJ1-5, with D tentatively TRBD1 (5 bases). CDR3 length equals 14 residues. Trimming removed 0 bases at V and 4 bases at J, with 10 bases between. Germline V gene lookup returns CDR1 GTSNPN and CDR2 SVGIG (reference sequence). CDR3 sequence reads: CAWSVRPGNQPQHF. Written as DNA, the CDR3 is TGTGCCTGGAGTGTACGTCCAGGGAATCAGCCCCAGCATTTT.

The V and J genes are TRBV4-1 and TRBJ2-7; D perhaps matches TRBD1 (7 bases). V gave up 4 bases and J gave up 6 bases, with 19 bases separating them. Germline CDR1 and CDR2: MGHRA and YSYEKL. This CDR3 comprises 15 residues. The CDR3 nucleotides read TGCGCCAGCAGCCGACAGGGAGGATCGGGGTCCGAGCAGTACTTC. Its protein is CASSRQGGSGSEQYF.

The genes are TRBV18 and TRBJ1-5; 10 bases fit TRBD1. V shed 6 bases and J 7 bases; nucleotides not matched to a gene: 9. Looked up from germline, CDR1 is KGHSH and CDR2 is LQKENI. This CDR3 is built from 15 residues. This chain's CDR3 is CASSPDRGKGQPQHF. CDR3 DNA sequence: TGTGCCAGCTCTCCGGACAGGGGGAAGGGACAGCCCCAGCATTTT.

CDR3 DNA: TGTGCCAGCAGCTTAGAGGCCTTCGGAGAGACCCAGTACTTC. Its protein product is CASSLEAFGETQYF. The chain couples TRBV7-2 to TRBJ2-5, with no clear D. The CDR3 spans 14 residues. The V end was cut by 1 base, the J end by 4 bases, with 10 bases between. Germline CDR1 reads SGHTA; CDR2 reads FQGNSA.

This chain uses TRBV11-3 with TRBJ2-7; TRBD1 agrees at 7 bases. The CDR3 is 13 amino acids. The J segment lost 2 bases and the V segment lost 5 bases, leaving 3 bases of the junction unmatched. Germline V gene sequence: CDR1 SGHNT, CDR2 YENEEA. The CDR3 reads CASSPGTAYEQYF. The CDR3 nucleotides read TGTGCCAGCAGCCCCGGGACAGCCTACGAGCAGTACTTC.

The chain employs TRBV30 and TRBJ1-2; a possible D gene is TRBD1 (5 bases). CDR1 is GTSNPN and CDR2 is SVGIG in the germline V gene (reference sequence). The CDR3 runs 12 residues. The ends were cut back, 0 bases at V and 6 bases at J, with 8 bases in the middle. Written as DNA, the CDR3 is TGTGCCTGGAGTGTAACGGGGGATGGCTACACCTTC. Amino acid sequence: CAWSVTGDGYTF. Full variable domain (rest looked up from reference TRBV30 and TRBJ1-2): SQTIHQWPATLVQPVGSPLSLECTVEGTSNPNLYWYRQAAGRGLQLLFYSVGIGQISSEVPQNLSASRPQDRQFILSSKKLLLSDSGFYLCAWSVTGDGYTFGSGTRLTVV.

The chain employs TRBV10-2 and TRBJ2-7, with 8 bases aligning to TRBD1. The CDR3 is 16 residues long. The germline gives CDR1 WSHSY, CDR2 SAAADI. Trimming cost V 0 bases and J 3 bases; bases outside gene matches: 7. The CDR3 is CASSESAGQGLYEQYF. The CDR3 nucleotides read TGCGCCAGCAGTGAGTCAGCAGGACAGGGCCTCTACGAGCAGTACTTC.

This chain connects TRBV18 to TRBJ2-2; D is possibly TRBD1 (5 bases). The CDR3 loop spans 14 amino acids. Germline V lookup: CDR1 KGHSH, CDR2 LQKENI. V was shortened by 6 bases and J by 4 bases, with 12 bases between the two germline ends. CDR3 coding DNA: TGTGCCAGCTCCTTGCAGGGCCCCACCGGGGAGCTGTTTTTT. Protein product: CASSLQGPTGELFF.

The V gene is TRBV7-8, the J gene TRBJ1-1; 7 bases line up with TRBD1. With 3 bases clipped from V and 3 bases from J, the junction kept 1 base outside the gene matches. CDR3 length: 13 residues. Germline V lookup: CDR1 SGHVS, CDR2 FQNEAQ. The CDR3 sequence is CASSFTGDTEAFF. For the CDR3, the DNA is TGTGCCAGCAGCTTCACAGGGGACACTGAAGCTTTCTTT.

This chain connects TRBV5-1 to TRBJ1-1; 8 bases match TRBD1. Germline V gene data show CDR1 as SGHRS and CDR2 as YFSETQ. V was pared by 4 bases and J by 0 bases, with 8 bases of the junction left unmatched. This CDR3 contains 16 residues. CDR3: CASSPGTGWMNTEAFF. The CDR3 bases are TGCGCCAGCAGCCCCGGGACAGGTTGGATGAACACTGAAGCTTTCTTT.

The J gene is TRBJ2-3, the V gene TRBV6-1; the D is unclear. The V end lost 6 bases, the J end lost 2 bases, and 6 bases lay between the germline ends. Per the germline V gene, CDR1 is MNHNS and CDR2 is SASEGT. The CDR3 runs 12 residues. CDR3 bases: TGTGCCAGCAGCGCCTACACAGATACGCAGTATTTT. This gives the protein CASSAYTDTQYF.

This chain joins TRBV5-1 and TRBJ2-2; D uncertain. The V end lost 4 bases, the J end lost 0 bases, and 13 bases lay between the germline ends. Germline V gives CDR1 SGHRS, CDR2 YFSETQ. This CDR3 contains 16 residues. The DNA of the CDR3 is TGCGCCAGCAGCCGGCTGACAAATACGAACACCGGGGAGCTGTTTTTT. As protein: CASSRLTNTNTGELFF.

This chain links TRBV27 with TRBJ1-2; 7 bases are a match to TRBD1. The CDR3 spans 15 residues. In germline, CDR1 is MNHEY, CDR2 SMNVEV (reference sequence). Trimming at V came to 4 bases and at J to 1 base, leaving 6 bases not matched to a gene. CDR3 protein: CASSSRDSRNYGYTF. DNA of the CDR3: TGTGCCAGCAGTTCTCGGGACAGTCGTAACTATGGCTACACCTTC.

This clone has a single count. The chain combines TRBV2 with TRBJ1-2, with D maybe TRBD1 (5 bases). V gave up 4 bases and J gave up 4 bases, with 10 bases separating them. The V gene's germline CDR1 is SNHLY and CDR2 FYNNEI. This CDR3 region has 13 residues. The CDR3 DNA sequence: TGTGCCAGCAGTGTGGGCAGGGCCTATGGCTACACCTTC. Amino acid sequence: CASSVGRAYGYTF.

CDR3 in amino acids: CASSVSGILNTEAFF. The CDR3 nucleotides are TGTGCCAGCAGCGTGTCAGGGATCCTGAACACTGAAGCTTTCTTT. This chain links TRBV9 with TRBJ1-1, with D possibly matching TRBD1 (5 bases). V lost 2 bases and J lost 0, with 11 bases in between. Germline values: CDR1 SGDLS, CDR2 YYNGEE. The length of the CDR3 is 15 residues.

This sequence joins TRBV7-8 and TRBJ2-5; D gene uncertain. The DNA end favors TRBJ2-7, so the J call may be wrong. The length of the CDR3 is 12 residues. From germline, CDR1 is SGHVS and CDR2 FQNEAQ. The CDR3 is CASSLVRGEQYF. The CDR3 DNA sequence: TGTGCCAGCAGCTTAGTACGTGGCGAGCAGTACTTC.

The gene calls are TRBV27 and TRBJ1-2; 7 bases are shared with TRBD1. Germline V CDR1 and CDR2: MNHEY, SMNVEV (reference sequence). The CDR3 totals 15 residues. The J segment lost 4 bases and the V segment lost 2 bases, leaving 7 bases of the junction unmatched. CDR3 sequence reads: CASSLGEGAGYGYTF. CDR3 DNA sequence: TGTGCCAGCAGTTTAGGCGAGGGGGCCGGCTATGGCTACACCTTC.

The chain has TRBV6-6 and TRBJ2-1, with TRBD1 matching over 7 bases. The CDR3 covers 15 residues. Germline lookup yields CDR1 MNHNY and CDR2 SVGAGI (reference sequence). With V trimmed by 8 bases and J by 2 bases, 9 bases remained unmatched. The CDR3 DNA is TGTGCCAGCTTGGACCGGGACAGCACCTACAATGAGCAGTTCTTC. It specifies CASLDRDSTYNEQFF.

This CDR3 is CASSYLGTSGGPSADTQYF. The CDR3 region has the DNA TGTGCCAGCAGCTACCTCGGGACTAGCGGGGGGCCCTCGGCAGATACGCAGTATTTT. This chain joins TRBV5-4 and TRBJ2-3; 15 bases are a match to TRBD2. The CDR3 covers 19 residues. Per germline, CDR1 SGHNT and CDR2 YYREEE (reference sequence). Trimming took 3 bases from V and 4 from J; bases not matched to a gene: 12.

V is TRBV19 and J is TRBJ2-2; 9 bases are a match to TRBD1. The CDR3 contains 15 residues. Germline CDR1 is LNHDA and CDR2 is SQIVND (reference sequence). The V segment lost 4 bases and the J segment 4 bases; nucleotides outside the gene matches: 4. In DNA form, the CDR3 reads TGTGCCAGTAGTACCGGGACAGGGTTCACCGGGGAGCTGTTTTTT. Encoded protein: CASSTGTGFTGELFF.

The chain joins TRBV9 to TRBJ1-2; D is unresolved. Germline V lookup: CDR1 SGDLS, CDR2 YYNGEE. CDR3 size: 16 residues. Between the trimmed V and J ends, which lost 0 bases and 0 bases, there was a span of 12 bases. Here the CDR3 DNA reads TGTGCCAGCAGCGTAGACGGCGGGAGAGCTAACTATGGCTACACCTTC. It is translated as CASSVDGGRANYGYTF. Using reference TRBV9 and TRBJ1-2 for the parts outside the CDR3, the full variable domain is DSGVTQTPKHLITATGQRVTLRCSPRSGDLSVYWYQQSLDQGLQFLIQYYNGEERAKGNILERFSAQQFPDLHSELNLSSLELGDSALYFCASSVDGGRANYGYTFGSGTRLTVV.

The rearrangement links TRBV5-1 to TRBJ1-2; 8 bases map to TRBD1. This CDR3 spans 14 amino acids. CDR1 and CDR2 from the germline V gene are SGHRS and YFSETQ. The V gene end was trimmed by 0 bases and the J gene end by 3 bases; junction bases not matched to a gene: 1. The chain's CDR3 is CASSLVQGDYGYTF. In DNA, the CDR3 is TGCGCCAGCAGCTTGGTACAGGGGGACTATGGCTACACCTTC.